These 3 T cell receptor beta chains originate from one sample sequenced in a study of blood T cells in healthy people across ages. Through a sample-barcoded 5' primer and a J-beta primer mix, a second PCR was run for about 6 to 11 cycles. TCRdb re-analysed the 5' RACE reads in MiXCR, keeping a single row per CDR3 protein. The table lists 710,000 or so distinct CDR3 sequences, 32% of them singletons. The source material was blood. The receptor set was obtained from an elderly woman in good health.

The V call is TRBV19, the J call TRBJ2-4; a weak D match, TRBD1 (6 bases). The DNA matches TRBJ2-5 better at its end, which makes the J call doubtful. The CDR3 consists of 14 residues. The germline V gene has CDR1 LNHDA and CDR2 SQIVND (reference sequence). The CDR3 DNA reads as TGTGCCAGTAGTCCTACAGGGACCCGAGAGACCCAGTACTTC. This gives the protein CASSPTGTRETQYF.

This chain connects TRBV2 to TRBJ2-5; 7 nucleotides align to TRBD2. Trimming cost V 4 bases and J 1 base; bases outside gene matches: 3. The length of the CDR3 is 14 residues. Germline values: CDR1 SNHLY, CDR2 FYNNEI. The CDR3 bases are TGTGCCAGCAGTGCGACTAGCTCCCAAGAGACCCAGTACTTC. Amino acids: CASSATSSQETQYF.

The gene calls are TRBV9 and TRBJ2-1; D is ambiguous. Germline CDR1 and CDR2: SGDLS and YYNGEE. The CDR3 runs 17 residues. V lost 0 bases, J lost 4 bases, and 17 bases lay in between. The CDR3 loop reads CASSVAGLISGYNEQFF. The CDR3 bases are TGTGCCAGCAGCGTAGCTGGATTGATCTCTGGGTACAATGAGCAGTTCTTC.